What follows is one T cell receptor (beta chain) and its context. The CDR3 has 14 residues. CDR1 MNHEY and CDR2 SVGAGI come from the germline V gene. Between the trimmed V and J ends, which lost 0 bases and 3 bases, there was a span of 8 bases. This entry belongs to a study of blood T cell repertoires in COVID-19. Study overall: Sites in the United States, Italy and Spain provided acute and convalescent COVID-19 samples.

Enrollment of patients from Seattle took place during active infection, with longitudinal follow-up. Libraries were prepared by immunoSEQ multiplex PCR; TCRdb keeps only in-frame clonotypes and omits some of them. The sample carries 300,000 to 350,000 clones, roughly 88% recorded once. The rearrangement joins TRBV6-5 to TRBJ1-2; D call uncertain. This clonotype was obtained from a woman aged 30 to 39 with COVID-19, enrolled during active disease. Sequencing was done on a sample of peripheral blood. The CDR3: CASSYSLGYYGYTF. The CDR3 DNA reads TGTGCCAGCAGTTACTCCTTGGGCTACTATGGCTACACCTTC.